This TCR beta chain was identified in a study of blood T cell repertoires in COVID-19. For the study at large: T cells, B-cell-depleted T cells, or PBMCs supplied cDNA or gDNA.

In the authors' workflow: Reference gene primer amplification in the assay estimated nucleated cell counts. TCRdb keeps only in-frame clones here, not all; method: immunoSEQ multiplex PCR. That table supplies the V and J calls and clone size; D and trimming were determined from the DNA. The sample yields about 240,000 clones, around 88% seen once. The CDR3 has 17 amino acids. Trimming cost V 6 bases and J 3 bases; bases outside gene matches: 11. Germline values: CDR1 MDHEN, CDR2 SYDVKM. Material for sequencing was peripheral blood. The chain links TRBV28 to TRBJ2-7; 13 nucleotides agree with TRBD2. This clonotype was sampled from a man at least 80 years old with acute or convalescent COVID-19. CDR3 residues: CASRGAGLAGMIYEQYF. The CDR3 DNA is TGTGCCAGCAGGGGGGCGGGACTAGCGGGGATGATCTACGAGCAGTACTTC.